This T cell receptor beta chain derives from a study of cytomegalovirus exposure and HLA in healthy donors. Findings and caveats of the study: It was reported that the classifier diagnosed cytomegalovirus status with high specificity and sensitivity in both the original and validation cohorts.

The protocol was immunoSEQ multiplex PCR, while the TCRdb copy is restricted to in-frame clones and leaves out a portion. Here the sample spans approximately 150,000 clones, about nine tenths being singletons. Regarding this clone: Its antigen is not known.

Germline CDR1 and CDR2: SEHNR and FQNEAQ (reference sequence). The CDR3 is 19 residues long. After removal of 4 bases from V and 5 bases from J, the junction contained 17 bases not matched to a gene. This receptor was identified in a young man in good health and CMV-seropositive. The V gene is TRBV7-9, the J gene TRBJ2-5; 12 bases line up with TRBD1. The specimen was PBMCs. CDR3 region: CASSSGLMGGTGGRETQYF. The CDR3 nucleotides read TGTGCCAGCAGCTCTGGTTTAATGGGCGGGACAGGGGGCCGGGAGACCCAGTACTTC.